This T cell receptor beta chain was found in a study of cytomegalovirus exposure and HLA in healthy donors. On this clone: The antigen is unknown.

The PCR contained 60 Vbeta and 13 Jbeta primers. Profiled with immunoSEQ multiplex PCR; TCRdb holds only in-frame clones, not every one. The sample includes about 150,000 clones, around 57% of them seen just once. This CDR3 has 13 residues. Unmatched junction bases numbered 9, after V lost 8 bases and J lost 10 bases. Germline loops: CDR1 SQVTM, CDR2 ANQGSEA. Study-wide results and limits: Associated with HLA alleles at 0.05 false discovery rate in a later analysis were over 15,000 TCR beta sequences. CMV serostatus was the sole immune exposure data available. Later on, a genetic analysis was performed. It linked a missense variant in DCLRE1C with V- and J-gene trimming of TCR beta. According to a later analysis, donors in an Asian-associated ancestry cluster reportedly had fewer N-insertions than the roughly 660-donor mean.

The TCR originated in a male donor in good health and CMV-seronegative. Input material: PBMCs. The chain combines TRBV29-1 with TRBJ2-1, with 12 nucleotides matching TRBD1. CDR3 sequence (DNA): TGCAGCACCCGGGACAGGGGGCGAGGAGAGCAGTTCTTC. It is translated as CSTRDRGRGEQFF.